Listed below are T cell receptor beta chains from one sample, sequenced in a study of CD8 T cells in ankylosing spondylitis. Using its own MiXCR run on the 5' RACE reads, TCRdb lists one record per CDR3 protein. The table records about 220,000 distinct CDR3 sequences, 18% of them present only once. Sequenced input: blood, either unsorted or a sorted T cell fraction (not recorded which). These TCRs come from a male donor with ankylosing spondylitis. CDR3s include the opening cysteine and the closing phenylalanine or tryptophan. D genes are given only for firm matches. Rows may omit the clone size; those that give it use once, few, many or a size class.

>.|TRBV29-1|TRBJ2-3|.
TGCAGCGTTGAACTGGGCATAAAAACCACAGATACGCAGTATTTT
CSVELGIKTTDTQYF
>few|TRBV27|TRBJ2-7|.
TGTGCCAGCAGTTTATCGAGTGCAGGGGACGAGCAGTACTTC
CASSLSSAGDEQYF
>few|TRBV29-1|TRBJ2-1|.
TGCAGCGTTGACAAAGGGCAGGGGCTATACAATGAGCAGTTCTTC
CSVDKGQGLYNEQFF
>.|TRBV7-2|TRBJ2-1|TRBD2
TGTGCCAGCAGCTTAGCGCTCCGGGCGGGAGGCGATAATGAGCAGTTCTTC
CASSLALRAGGDNEQFF
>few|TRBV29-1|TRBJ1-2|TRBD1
TGCAGCGTTGGACAGGGGAGGGGCGGCTACACCTTC
CSVGQGRGGYTF
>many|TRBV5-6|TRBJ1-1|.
TGTGCCAGCAGCCCAAGGCCTTTTCCTGTTGACACTGAAGCTTTCTTT
CASSPRPFPVDTEAFF
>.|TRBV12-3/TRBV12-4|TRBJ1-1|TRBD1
TGTGCCAGCAGGGGGACAGGCACGAACACTGAAGCTTTCTTT
CASRGTGTNTEAFF
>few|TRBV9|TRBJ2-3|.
TGTGCCAGCAGCGCCGGACCCGTGGATACGCAGTATTTT
CASSAGPVDTQYF
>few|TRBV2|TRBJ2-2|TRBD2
TGTGCCAGCAGTGGACTAGCGGGATTCGGGGAGCTGTTTTTT
CASSGLAGFGELFF
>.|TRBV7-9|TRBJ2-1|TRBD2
TGTGCCAGCAGCCTACGGACTAGCGGGAGTTCGTATGAGCAGTTCTTC
CASSLRTSGSSYEQFF
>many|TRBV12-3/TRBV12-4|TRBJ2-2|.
TGTGCCAGCGCAGGTGTGGAGGAGCTGTTTTTT
CASAGVEELFF
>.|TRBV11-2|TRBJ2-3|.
TGTGCCAGCAGCTTAGTGACCGGGGCCGGTGGTAGGGATACGCAGTATTTT
CASSLVTGAGGRDTQYF
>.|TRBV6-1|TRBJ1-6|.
TGTGCACTCACTGCTTGGAATTCACCCCTCCACTTT
CALTAWNSPLHF
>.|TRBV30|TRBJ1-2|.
TGTGCCTGGAGTGGCGCCCTAGGTGTGTCTTCATGGTATGGCTACACCTTC
CAWSGALGVSSWYGYTF
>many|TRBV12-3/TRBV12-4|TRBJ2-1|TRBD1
TGTGCCAGCAGCACAGGGGGCGCTTCCTACAATGAGCAGTTCTTC
CASSTGGASYNEQFF
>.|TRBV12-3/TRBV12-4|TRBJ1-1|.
TGTGCCAGCAGTCAGGTGTACGGGGACACTGAAGCTTTCTTT
CASSQVYGDTEAFF
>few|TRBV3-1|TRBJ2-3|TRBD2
TGTGCCAGCAGCCAGGACAGCGGGGGGATCACAGATACGCAGTATTTT
CASSQDSGGITDTQYF
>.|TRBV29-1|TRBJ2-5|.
TGCAGCGTTAACGGCGGATCGTCAGAGACCCAGTACTTC
CSVNGGSSETQYF
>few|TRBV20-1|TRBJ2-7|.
TGCAGTGCTAGAATGCGGGCGTCCTACGAGCAGTACTTC
CSARMRASYEQYF
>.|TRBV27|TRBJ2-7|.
TGTGCCAGCAACCGAAGAGGGGACTACGAGCAGTACTTC
CASNRRGDYEQYF
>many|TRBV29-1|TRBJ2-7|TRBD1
TGCAGCGTACAGGGGGAGACCTACGAGCAGTACTTC
CSVQGETYEQYF
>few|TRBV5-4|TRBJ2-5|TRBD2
TGTGCCAGCAGCCCCGGGGGACTAGCGGATCCTGAGACCCAGTACTTC
CASSPGGLADPETQYF
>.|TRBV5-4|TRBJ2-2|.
TGTGCCGGCTCCGTGGCGGAGGGGGAGCTGTTTTTT
CAGSVAEGELFF
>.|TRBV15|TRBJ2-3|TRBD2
TGTGCCACCAGCAGAGAGGCTAGCGGGAGGGCCACAGATACGCAGTATTTT
CATSREASGRATDTQYF
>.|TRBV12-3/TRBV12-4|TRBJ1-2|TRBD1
TGTGCCAGCAGCTACGCGACAGGGGGCGCGTCCTTC
CASSYATGGASF
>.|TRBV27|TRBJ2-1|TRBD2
TGTGCCAGCAGTTTTCGGCTAGCGGGAGAGAAGAATGAGCAGTTCTTC
CASSFRLAGEKNEQFF
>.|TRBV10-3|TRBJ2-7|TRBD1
TGTGCCATCAGCCACCCGGGACAGGGGGCCTACGAGCAGTACTTC
CAISHPGQGAYEQYF
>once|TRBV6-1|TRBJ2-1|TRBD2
TGTGCCAGCAGTGACGGACTAGCGGGGGTTGAGCAGTTCTTC
CASSDGLAGVEQFF
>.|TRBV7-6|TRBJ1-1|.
TGTGCCAGCAGCTTAGACCCAAACCTGGGGAACACTGAAGCTTTCTTT
CASSLDPNLGNTEAFF
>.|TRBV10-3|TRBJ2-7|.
TGTGCCATCAGTGAAGAGGACATGAGCTCCTACGAGCAGTACTTC
CAISEEDMSSYEQYF
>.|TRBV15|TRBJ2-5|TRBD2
TGTGCCACCAGCAGAGGTAGCGGGGGGGAACAAGAGACCCAGTACTTC
CATSRGSGGEQETQYF
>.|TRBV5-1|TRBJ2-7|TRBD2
TGCGCCAGCAGCCCCACCCTCGCGGGGGGCGACGAGCAGTACTTC
CASSPTLAGGDEQYF
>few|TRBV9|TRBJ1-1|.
TGTGCCAGCAGCCCCAAGTCGTACGGGGGGCGGAACACTGAAGCTTTCTTT
CASSPKSYGGRNTEAFF
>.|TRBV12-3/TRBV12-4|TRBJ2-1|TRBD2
TGTGCCAGCGCCTTAGCGGGAGTTGCTGAGCAGTTCTTC
CASALAGVAEQFF
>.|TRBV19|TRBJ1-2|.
TGTGCCAGTACGGGGGGCCAATTTGGCTATGGCTACACCTTC
CASTGGQFGYGYTF
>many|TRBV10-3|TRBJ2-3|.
TGTGCCATCAGTAGAAATGGGGCGACACTACGGCCAGGCGATACGCAGTATTTT
CAISRNGATLRPGDTQYF
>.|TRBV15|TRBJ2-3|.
TGTGCCACCAACGCAGGGCGACTCACAGATACGCAGTATTTT
CATNAGRLTDTQYF